What follows are 3 T cell receptor beta chains derived from one specimen sequenced in a study of cytomegalovirus exposure and HLA in healthy donors. The study ran its PCR with 60 Vbeta and 13 Jbeta primers. Assay: immunoSEQ multiplex PCR; the TCRdb copy retains only in-frame clones and omits some. The sample records roughly 98,000 clones, approximately 72% being singletons. The source material was PBMCs. These TCRs come from a female donor in good health and CMV-seropositive.

This clone came up a few times. This rearrangement joins TRBV4-2 to TRBJ1-3; D unresolved. The CDR3 loop spans 15 amino acids. Germline CDR1 is LGHNA and CDR2 is YNFKEQ. V was pared by 1 base and J by 0 bases, with 7 bases between. The CDR3 protein is CASSQGQISGNTIYF. Written as DNA, the CDR3 is TGTGCCAGCAGCCAAGGACAAATCTCTGGAAACACCATATATTTT.

This chain uses TRBV5-4 with TRBJ1-4; D unresolved. CDR1 is SGHNT, CDR2 YYREEE, per germline (reference sequence). CDR3 size: 15 residues. V lost 2 bases and J 3 bases, leaving 11 bases between the germline ends. The CDR3 DNA sequence: TGTGCCAGCAGCTTCCGAGGAGAACCTAATGAAAAACTGTTTTTT. Translated, it gives CASSFRGEPNEKLFF.

This chain uses TRBV7-6 with TRBJ2-5, with D maybe TRBD2 (6 bases). The CDR3 runs to 18 residues. V was shortened by 5 bases and J by 5 bases, with 27 bases between the two germline ends. Germline lookup yields CDR1 SGHVS and CDR2 FNYEAQ. CDR3 bases: TGTGCCAGCAGCCGAATTCCGGGCGGGGTTGATGGTTGGGAGACCCAGTACTTC. It is translated as CASSRIPGGVDGWETQYF.